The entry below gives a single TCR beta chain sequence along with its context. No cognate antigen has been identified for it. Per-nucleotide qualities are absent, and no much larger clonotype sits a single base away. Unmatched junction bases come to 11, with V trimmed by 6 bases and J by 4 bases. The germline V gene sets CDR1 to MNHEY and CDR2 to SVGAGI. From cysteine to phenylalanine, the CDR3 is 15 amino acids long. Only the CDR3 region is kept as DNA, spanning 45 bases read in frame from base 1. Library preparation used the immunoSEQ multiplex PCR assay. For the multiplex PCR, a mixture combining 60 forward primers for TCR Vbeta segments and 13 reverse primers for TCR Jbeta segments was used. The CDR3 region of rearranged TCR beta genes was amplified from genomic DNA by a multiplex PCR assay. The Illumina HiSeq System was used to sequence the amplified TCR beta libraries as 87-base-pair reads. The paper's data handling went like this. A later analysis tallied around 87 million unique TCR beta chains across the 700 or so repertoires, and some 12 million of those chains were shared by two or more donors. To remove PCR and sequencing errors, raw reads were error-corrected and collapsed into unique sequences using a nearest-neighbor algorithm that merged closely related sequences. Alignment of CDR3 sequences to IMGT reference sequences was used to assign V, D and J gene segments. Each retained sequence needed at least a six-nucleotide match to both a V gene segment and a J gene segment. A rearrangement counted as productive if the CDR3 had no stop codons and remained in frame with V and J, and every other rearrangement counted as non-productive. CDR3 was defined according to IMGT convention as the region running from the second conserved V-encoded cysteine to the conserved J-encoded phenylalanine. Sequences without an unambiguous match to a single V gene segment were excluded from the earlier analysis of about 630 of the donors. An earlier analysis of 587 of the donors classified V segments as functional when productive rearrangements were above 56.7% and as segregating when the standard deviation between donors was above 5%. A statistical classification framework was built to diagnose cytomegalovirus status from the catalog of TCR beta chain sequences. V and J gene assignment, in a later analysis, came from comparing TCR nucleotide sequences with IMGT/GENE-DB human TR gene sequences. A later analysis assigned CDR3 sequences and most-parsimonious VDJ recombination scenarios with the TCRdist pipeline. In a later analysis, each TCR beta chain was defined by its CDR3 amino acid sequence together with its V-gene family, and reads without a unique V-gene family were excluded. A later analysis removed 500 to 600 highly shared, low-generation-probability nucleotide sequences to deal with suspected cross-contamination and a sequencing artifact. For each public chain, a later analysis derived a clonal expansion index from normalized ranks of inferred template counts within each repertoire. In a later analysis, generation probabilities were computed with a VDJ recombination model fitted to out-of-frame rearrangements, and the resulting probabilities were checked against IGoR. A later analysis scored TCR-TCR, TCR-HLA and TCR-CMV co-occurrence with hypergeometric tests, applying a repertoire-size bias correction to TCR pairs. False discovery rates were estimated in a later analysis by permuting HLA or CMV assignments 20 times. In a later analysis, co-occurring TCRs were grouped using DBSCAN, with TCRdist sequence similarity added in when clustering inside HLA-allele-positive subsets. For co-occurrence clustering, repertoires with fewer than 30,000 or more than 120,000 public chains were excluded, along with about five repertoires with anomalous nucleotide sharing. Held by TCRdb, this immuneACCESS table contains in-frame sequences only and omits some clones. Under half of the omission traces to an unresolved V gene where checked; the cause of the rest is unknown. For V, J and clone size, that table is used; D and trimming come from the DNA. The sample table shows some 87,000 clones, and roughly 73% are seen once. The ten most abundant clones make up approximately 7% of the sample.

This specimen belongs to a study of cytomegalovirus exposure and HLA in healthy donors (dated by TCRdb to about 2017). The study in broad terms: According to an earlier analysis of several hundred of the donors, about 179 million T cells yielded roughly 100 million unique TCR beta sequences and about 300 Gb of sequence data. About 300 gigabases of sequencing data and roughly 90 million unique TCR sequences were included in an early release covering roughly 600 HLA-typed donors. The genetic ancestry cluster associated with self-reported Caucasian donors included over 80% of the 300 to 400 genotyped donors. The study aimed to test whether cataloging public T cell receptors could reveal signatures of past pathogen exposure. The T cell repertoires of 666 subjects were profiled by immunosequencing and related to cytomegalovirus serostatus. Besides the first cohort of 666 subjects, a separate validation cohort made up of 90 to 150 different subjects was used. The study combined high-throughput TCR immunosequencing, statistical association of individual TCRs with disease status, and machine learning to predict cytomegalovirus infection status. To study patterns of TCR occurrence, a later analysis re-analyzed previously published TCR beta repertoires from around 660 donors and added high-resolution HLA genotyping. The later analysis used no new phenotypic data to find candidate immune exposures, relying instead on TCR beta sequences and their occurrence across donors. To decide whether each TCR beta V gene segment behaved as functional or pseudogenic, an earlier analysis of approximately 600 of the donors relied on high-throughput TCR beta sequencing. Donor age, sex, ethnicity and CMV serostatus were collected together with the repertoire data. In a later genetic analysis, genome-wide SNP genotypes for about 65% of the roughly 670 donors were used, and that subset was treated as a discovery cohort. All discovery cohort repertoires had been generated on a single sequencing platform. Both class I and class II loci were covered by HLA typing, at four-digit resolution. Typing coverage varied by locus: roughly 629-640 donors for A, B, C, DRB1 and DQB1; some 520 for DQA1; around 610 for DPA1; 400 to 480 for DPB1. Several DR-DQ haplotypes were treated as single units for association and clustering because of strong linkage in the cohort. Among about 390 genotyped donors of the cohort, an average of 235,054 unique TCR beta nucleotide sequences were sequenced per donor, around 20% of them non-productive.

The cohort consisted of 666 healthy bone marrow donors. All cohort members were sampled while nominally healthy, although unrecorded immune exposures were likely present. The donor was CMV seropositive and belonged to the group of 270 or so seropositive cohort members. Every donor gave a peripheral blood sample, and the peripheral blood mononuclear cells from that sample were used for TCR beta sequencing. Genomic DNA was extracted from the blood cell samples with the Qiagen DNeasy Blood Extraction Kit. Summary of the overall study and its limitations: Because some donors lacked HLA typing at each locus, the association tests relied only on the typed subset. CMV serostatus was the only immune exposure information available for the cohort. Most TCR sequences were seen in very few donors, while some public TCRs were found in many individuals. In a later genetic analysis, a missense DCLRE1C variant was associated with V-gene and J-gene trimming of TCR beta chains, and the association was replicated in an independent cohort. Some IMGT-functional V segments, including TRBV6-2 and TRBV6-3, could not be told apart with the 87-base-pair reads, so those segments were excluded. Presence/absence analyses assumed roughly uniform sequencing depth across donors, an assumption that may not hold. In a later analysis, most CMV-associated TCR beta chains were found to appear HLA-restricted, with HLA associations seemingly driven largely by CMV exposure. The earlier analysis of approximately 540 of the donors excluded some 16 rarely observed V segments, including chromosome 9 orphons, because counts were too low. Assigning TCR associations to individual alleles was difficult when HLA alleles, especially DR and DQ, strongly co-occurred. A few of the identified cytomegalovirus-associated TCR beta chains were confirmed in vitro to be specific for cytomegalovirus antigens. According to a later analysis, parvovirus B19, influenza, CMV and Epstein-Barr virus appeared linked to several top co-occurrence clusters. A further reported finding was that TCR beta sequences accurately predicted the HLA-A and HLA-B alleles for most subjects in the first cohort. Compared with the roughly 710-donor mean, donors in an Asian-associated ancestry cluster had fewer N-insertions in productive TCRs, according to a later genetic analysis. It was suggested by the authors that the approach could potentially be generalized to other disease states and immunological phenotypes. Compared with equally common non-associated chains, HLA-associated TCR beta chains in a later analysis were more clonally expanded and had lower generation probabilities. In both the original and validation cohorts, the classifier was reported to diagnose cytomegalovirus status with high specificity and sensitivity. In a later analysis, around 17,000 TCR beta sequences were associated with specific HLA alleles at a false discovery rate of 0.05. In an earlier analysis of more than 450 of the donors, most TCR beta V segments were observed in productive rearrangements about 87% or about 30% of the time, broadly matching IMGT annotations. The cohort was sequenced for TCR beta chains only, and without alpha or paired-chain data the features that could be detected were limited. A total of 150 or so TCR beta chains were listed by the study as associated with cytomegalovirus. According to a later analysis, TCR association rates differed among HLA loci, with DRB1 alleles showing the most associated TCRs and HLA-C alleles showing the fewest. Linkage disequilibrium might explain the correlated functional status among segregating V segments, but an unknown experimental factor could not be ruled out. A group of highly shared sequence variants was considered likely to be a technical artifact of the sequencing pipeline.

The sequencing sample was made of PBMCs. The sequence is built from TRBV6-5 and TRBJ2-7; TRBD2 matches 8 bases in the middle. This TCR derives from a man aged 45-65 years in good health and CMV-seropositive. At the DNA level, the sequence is TGTGCCAGCAGAGCCCTGGACGGGGGGGCATACGAGCAGTACTTC. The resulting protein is CASRALDGGAYEQYF.